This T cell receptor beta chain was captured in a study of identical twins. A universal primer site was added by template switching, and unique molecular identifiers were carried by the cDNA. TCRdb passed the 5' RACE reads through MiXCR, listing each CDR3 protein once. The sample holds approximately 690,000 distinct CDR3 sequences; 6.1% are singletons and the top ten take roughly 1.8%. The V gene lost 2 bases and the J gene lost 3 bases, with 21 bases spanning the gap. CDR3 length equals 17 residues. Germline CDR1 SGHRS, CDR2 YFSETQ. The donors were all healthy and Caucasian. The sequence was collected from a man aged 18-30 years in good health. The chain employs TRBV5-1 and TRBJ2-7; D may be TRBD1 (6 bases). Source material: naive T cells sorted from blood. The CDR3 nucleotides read TGCGCCAGCAGCTTAAGGGACACCACGTACTTATACTACGAGCAGTACTTC. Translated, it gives CASSLRDTTYLYYEQYF.